These 8 T cell receptor beta chains were sequenced from one sample in a study of T cells after yellow fever vaccination. Via MiXCR, TCRdb re-called the 5' RACE reads, giving one row per CDR3 protein. The table lists 140,000 to 150,000 distinct CDR3 sequences, under 7% of them singletons. Here the sequenced sample was CD4+ T cells sorted from PBMCs, taken 10 days after the yellow fever booster vaccination. Receptor source: a young man who received the YFV17D yellow fever vaccine.

This sequence joins TRBV9 and TRBJ1-1, with 9 bases fitting TRBD1. This CDR3 is built from 14 residues. Germline-derived CDR1 and CDR2 are SGDLS and YYNGEE. The V gene end was trimmed by 5 bases and the J gene end by 4 bases; junction bases not matched to a gene: 6. CDR3 nucleotide sequence: TGTGCCAGCAGTTCAACAGGGGGCGGCACTGAAGCTTTCTTT. This codes for CASSSTGGGTEAFF.

V usage is TRBV2 and J usage is TRBJ2-1; the D call may be TRBD1 or TRBD2 (6 bases each). This CDR3 contains 18 residues. Germline V CDR1 and CDR2: SNHLY, FYNNEI. For the CDR3, the DNA is TGTACCTGCTGTGCCGCCGGGGGCGCAAATCGGGGGAATTATGAGCAGTTCTTC. It specifies CTCCAAGGANRGNYEQFF.

This clonotype was seen repeatedly, ten times or more. CDR3 loop: CSASLQDRVYEQYF. CDR3 DNA sequence: TGCAGTGCTTCTCTCCAGGACAGGGTCTACGAGCAGTACTTC. V usage is TRBV20-1 and J usage is TRBJ2-7, with TRBD1 identical over 8 bases. This CDR3 region has 14 residues. V was pared by 5 bases and J by 3 bases, with 9 bases of the junction left unmatched. Per the germline V gene, CDR1 is DFQATT and CDR2 is SNEGSKA (reference sequence).

This clonotype has ten or more counts. This chain links TRBV20-1 with TRBJ1-1, with TRBD1 matching over 7 bases. CDR1 and CDR2 (germline): DFQATT, SNEGSKA (reference sequence). This CDR3 spans 16 amino acids. The V segment lost 3 bases and the J segment 8 bases; nucleotides outside the gene matches: 18. The CDR3 region is CSARITRNLGTEEAFF. The CDR3 DNA reads as TGCAGTGCTAGGATTACCCGAAATTTAGGGACAGAAGAAGCTTTCTTT.

This clonotype was detected ten times or more. V gene TRBV24-1 combines with J gene TRBJ2-2; no definite D call. The germline CDR1 and CDR2 sequences are KGHDR and SFDVKD. Trimming pared 5 bases from V and 4 bases from J, leaving 10 bases between. The CDR3 extends over 14 amino acids. The CDR3 spells CATSARHTTGELFF. CDR3 sequence (DNA): TGTGCCACCAGTGCCCGACATACCACCGGGGAGCTGTTTTTT.

V and J are TRBV30 and TRBJ2-1; 13 bases are a match to TRBD2. CDR3 size: 15 residues. The junction had 8 bases not matched to a gene; V was cut back by 3 bases and J by 9 bases. Germline CDR1 is GTSNPN and CDR2 is SVGIG (reference sequence). The CDR3 region is CAWSVGTSGNLEQFF. The CDR3 DNA is TGTGCCTGGAGCGTAGGGACTAGCGGGAACCTTGAGCAGTTCTTC.

This clonotype was counted at least ten times. The rearrangement uses TRBV5-6 and TRBJ2-7; D not certain. CDR1 and CDR2 from the germline V gene are SGHDT and YYEEEE. The CDR3 contains 13 residues. V lost 0 bases, J lost 1 base, and 5 bases lay in between. The DNA of the CDR3 is TGTGCCAGCAGCTTGGATTTATCCTACGAGCAGTACTTC. Protein sequence: CASSLDLSYEQYF. Full variable domain (rest looked up from reference TRBV5-6 and TRBJ2-7): DAGVTQSPTHLIKTRGQQVTLRCSPKSGHDTVSWYQQALGQGPQFIFQYYEEEERQRGNFPDRFSGHQFPNYSSELNVNALLLGDSALYLCASSLDLSYEQYFGPGTRLTVT.

This clonotype has a count of ten or more. V gene TRBV5-1 combines with J gene TRBJ2-1; 11 bases are shared with TRBD2. V lost 0 bases and J lost 0; bases outside the gene matches: 8. The CDR3 loop spans 19 amino acids. The V gene's germline CDR1 is SGHRS and CDR2 YFSETQ. The CDR3 DNA reads as TGCGCCAGCAGCTTGGAATGGGTCACTAGCGGGAGCTCCTACAATGAGCAGTTCTTC. Protein product: CASSLEWVTSGSSYNEQFF.